The 20 T cell receptor beta chains below come from one sample, sequenced in a study of blood T cells in healthy people across ages. Primers used in a second PCR of roughly 7 to 11 cycles were a sample-barcoded 5' primer and a J-beta primer mix. TCRdb reprocessed the 5' RACE reads with MiXCR, giving one entry per CDR3 protein. Of 600,000 to 900,000 distinct CDR3 sequences listed, 20% to 30% are singletons. These data are also associated with another study on T cells of mothers and their children.

The source material was blood. The receptors derive from a boy aged 5-17 years in good health.

This clonotype was picked up a small number of times. Here the CDR3 DNA reads TGTGCCAGCAGCTGGGTCCCGGGACAGGGGAACTATGGCTACACCTTC. Amino acid sequence: CASSWVPGQGNYGYTF. The chain joins TRBV5-5 to TRBJ1-2, with 10 nucleotides matching TRBD1. Germline-derived CDR1 and CDR2 are SGHKS and YYEKEE (reference sequence). Losses at the gene ends were 3 bases for V and 2 bases for J; bases not matched to a gene: 7. The CDR3 has 16 amino acids.

This clonotype was found many times. The chain links TRBV9 to TRBJ2-5, with D perhaps assigned TRBD1 or TRBD2 (6 bases each). Germline loops: CDR1 SGDLS, CDR2 YYNGEE. The CDR3 is made up of 15 amino acids. The V end lost 2 bases, the J end lost 1 base, and 12 bases lay between the germline ends. The CDR3 DNA follows: TGTGCCAGCAGCGTCCGAGGGGGGCTCCAAGAGACCCAGTACTTC. Protein sequence: CASSVRGGLQETQYF.

The chain has TRBV3-1 and TRBJ1-3; possible D gene TRBD1, 5 bases. V shed 2 bases and J shed 3 bases, with 11 bases lying between them. CDR1 LGHDT and CDR2 YNNKEL come from the germline V gene (reference sequence). The CDR3 has 15 residues. The CDR3: CASSQLGENGNTIYF. The CDR3 bases are TGTGCCAGCAGCCAACTGGGGGAAAATGGAAACACCATATATTTT.

This clonotype has only a few counts. V and J are TRBV28 and TRBJ2-5; a weak D match, TRBD2 (6 bases). The CDR3 is made up of 14 amino acids. Germline V gene data show CDR1 as MDHEN and CDR2 as SYDVKM. The V end was cut by 4 bases, the J end by 5 bases, with 14 bases between. The CDR3 sequence is CASSSRRGLETQYF. The CDR3 DNA is TGTGCCAGCAGTTCCCGGCGGGGACTGGAGACCCAGTACTTC. Using reference TRBV28 and TRBJ2-5 for the parts outside the CDR3, the full variable domain is DVKVTQSSRYLVKRTGEKVFLECVQDMDHENMFWYRQDPGLGLRLIYFSYDVKMKEKGDIPEGYSVSREKKERFSLILESASTNQTSMYLCASSSRRGLETQYFGPGTRLLVL.

This rearrangement joins TRBV12-5 to TRBJ1-2; TRBD1 matches 9 bases. Germline V lookup: CDR1 LGHNT, CDR2 FRNRAP. J was trimmed by 7 bases and V by 1 base; bases with no gene match: 1. CDR3 size: 13 residues. CDR3 sequence: CASGLGQGVGYTF. CDR3 coding DNA: TGTGCTAGTGGTTTGGGACAGGGGGTTGGCTACACCTTC. The full variable domain, rest sourced from reference TRBV12-5 and TRBJ1-2, is DARVTQTPRHKVTEMGQEVTMRCQPILGHNTVFWYRQTMMQGLELLAYFRNRAPLDDSGMPKDRFSAEMPDATLATLKIQPSEPRDSAVYFCASGLGQGVGYTFGSGTRLTVV.

This clonotype appeared a few times. The chain carries TRBV20-1 and TRBJ2-1; D may be TRBD1 (6 bases). Germline CDR1 and CDR2: DFQATT and SNEGSKA (reference sequence). CDR3 length: 14 residues. The V end lost 6 bases, the J end lost 0 bases, and 12 bases lay between the germline ends. This CDR3 reads CSARDRYSYNEQFF. The CDR3 nucleotides are TGCAGTGCCCGAGACAGGTACTCCTACAATGAGCAGTTCTTC.

This clonotype was counted only a few times. The chain employs TRBV20-1 and TRBJ1-4, with 7 bases lining up with TRBD1. This CDR3 comprises 14 residues. The germline gives CDR1 DFQATT, CDR2 SNEGSKA (reference sequence). After removal of 0 bases from V and 8 bases from J, the junction contained 6 bases not matched to a gene. The CDR3 nucleotides read TGCAGTGCTAGAGATCCAGGGGGAGGGGAAAAACTGTTTTTT. The encoded protein is CSARDPGGGEKLFF.

The chain links TRBV12-5 to TRBJ2-5; tentative D call: TRBD1 (6 bases). The end of the DNA is better explained by TRBJ2-7, so the J call may be wrong. Germline V lookup: CDR1 LGHNT, CDR2 FRNRAP. The CDR3 consists of 15 residues. Here the CDR3 reads CASGGQDREIYEQYF. Here the CDR3 DNA reads TGTGCTAGTGGGGGGCAGGACAGAGAGATCTACGAGCAGTACTTC.

The chain couples TRBV27 to TRBJ1-4, with D unclear. CDR1 and CDR2 from the germline V gene are MNHEY and SMNVEV (reference sequence). This CDR3 is 16 amino acids long. V lost 4 bases, J lost 3 bases, and 15 bases lay in between. The CDR3 coding sequence is TGTGCCAGCAGTTCGCTGGACTTCCTTCCTAATGAAAAACTGTTTTTT. Translating it yields CASSSLDFLPNEKLFF.

This clonotype was counted only a few times. V gene TRBV7-9 combines with J gene TRBJ1-4; no clear D. Germline V CDR1 and CDR2: SEHNR, FQNEAQ (reference sequence). The CDR3 covers 14 residues. Trimming stripped 4 bases from V and 5 bases from J, with 11 bases between. CDR3: CASSYHASNEKLFF. In nucleotides, the CDR3 is TGTGCCAGCAGCTATCACGCGTCAAATGAAAAACTGTTTTTT.

The chain uses TRBV10-3 and TRBJ2-6; D uncertain. CDR1 and CDR2 (germline): ENHRY, SYGVKD. The CDR3 contains 15 residues. V shed 0 bases and J shed 2 bases, with 5 bases lying between them. The CDR3 DNA reads as TGTGCCATCAGTGAGTCGACAACTGGGGCCAACGTCCTGACTTTC. Protein sequence: CAISESTTGANVLTF.

Only a few counts were recorded for this clonotype. The chain carries TRBV7-9 and TRBJ2-5; TRBD2 agrees at 8 bases. The last part of the DNA fits TRBJ2-1 better; the J call may be wrong. The CDR3 is 13 residues long. Germline V gene lookup returns CDR1 SEHNR and CDR2 FQNEAQ (reference sequence). The CDR3: CASSVPSGNEQFF. CDR3 coding DNA: TGTGCCAGCAGTGTGCCTAGCGGGAATGAGCAGTTCTTC.

V is TRBV20-1 and J is TRBJ2-1; D gene ambiguous. Deletions cut 1 base from V and 0 bases from J, with 10 bases between. Germline values: CDR1 DFQATT, CDR2 SNEGSKA (reference sequence). The CDR3 consists of 15 residues. This CDR3 reads CSARGWDSSYNEQFF. The DNA of the CDR3 is TGCAGTGCTAGAGGGTGGGATAGCTCCTACAATGAGCAGTTCTTC.

The chain couples TRBV29-1 to TRBJ1-1; no firm D call. Trimming took 4 bases from V and 4 from J, leaving 16 bases between them. CDR1 and CDR2 (germline): SQVTM, ANQGSEA. The length of the CDR3 is 14 residues. The CDR3 loop reads CSVGPRTAPTEAFF. The CDR3 bases are TGCAGCGTTGGCCCCAGGACCGCTCCCACTGAAGCTTTCTTT.

V and J are TRBV7-2 and TRBJ2-3, with unresolved D. V lost 3 bases to trimming and J lost 6 bases, with 10 bases between them. This CDR3 region has 13 residues. Germline V CDR1 and CDR2: SGHTA, FQGNSA. The DNA of the CDR3 is TGTGCCAGCAGCTTTAGGATCCAGGATACGCAGTATTTT. Translating it yields CASSFRIQDTQYF.

This clonotype was seen a few times. The chain carries TRBV18 and TRBJ2-3; the match to TRBD2 covers 8 bases. In germline, CDR1 is KGHSH, CDR2 LQKENI. CDR3 length: 18 residues. J was trimmed by 2 bases and V by 0 bases; bases with no gene match: 10. The CDR3 sequence: CASSPPASGGQFTDTQYF. The CDR3 coding sequence is TGTGCCAGCTCACCACCGGCAAGCGGGGGCCAATTCACAGATACGCAGTATTTT.

The V and J genes are TRBV5-1 and TRBJ2-7, with D possibly TRBD1 on 5 matching bases. V lost 0 bases and J 3 bases, leaving 28 bases between the germline ends. The length of the CDR3 is 20 residues. Germline assignment: CDR1 SGHRS and CDR2 YFSETQ. Here the CDR3 DNA reads TGCGCCAGCAGCTTGGAAGTGGGGCCCTTCGCGTCGGCCGCCTACTACGAGCAGTACTTC. Its translation: CASSLEVGPFASAAYYEQYF.

This clonotype was observed many times. This chain uses TRBV28 with TRBJ2-5; 8 bases map to TRBD1. The CDR3 extends over 13 amino acids. V was clipped by 6 bases and J by 4 bases; unmatched bases: 4. Germline V gene lookup returns CDR1 MDHEN and CDR2 SYDVKM. The DNA for the CDR3 is TGTGCCAGCAGGGCAGGGGGCCGAGAGACCCAGTACTTC. This codes for CASRAGGRETQYF.

V and J are TRBV5-1 and TRBJ2-5; D ambiguous. From germline, CDR1 is SGHRS and CDR2 YFSETQ. Trimming cost V 4 bases and J 3 bases, with 16 bases left between them. The CDR3 has 15 amino acids. The DNA for the CDR3 is TGCGCCAGCAGCCGAAAGATAGACATCGAAGAGACCCAGTACTTC. It translates to CASSRKIDIEETQYF.

This rearrangement joins TRBV3-1 to TRBJ2-1, with 9 bases lining up with TRBD1. CDR3 length: 16 amino acids. V dropped 1 base and J dropped 6; count of bases not matched to a gene: 7. The germline gives CDR1 LGHDT, CDR2 YNNKEL (reference sequence). CDR3 residues: CASSQGGTGSPNEQFF. The CDR3, as DNA: TGTGCCAGCAGCCAAGGAGGGACAGGGAGCCCCAATGAGCAGTTCTTC.